This TCR beta chain was captured in a study of OX40 agonist ivuxolimab in advanced cancers. Study-wide results and limits: Doses of 0.1 to 3.0 mg/kg were accompanied by clonal expansion of CD4+ and CD8+ blood T cells by week 6.

V was clipped by 7 bases and J by 2 bases; unmatched bases: 7. Germline V lookup: CDR1 SGHRS, CDR2 YFSETQ. The CDR3 spans 14 residues. It was autoimmune disease history or systemic immunosuppression that excluded patients. At cycle 4 day 1, cycle 7 day 1, and baseline, blood was sampled. Notes on this clone: The antigen is unknown.

The method was immunoSEQ multiplex PCR; TCRdb's version includes in-frame clones alone and lacks a portion of them. Counted here are tens of thousands of clones, nearly 90% occurring once; the ten biggest clones make up about 12%. The sample here was CD4+ or CD8+ T cells sorted from blood, taken in a trial of the OX40 agonist ivuxolimab. The TCR sequence derives from an adult with an advanced solid tumor such as melanoma, head and neck, liver or kidney cancer. This chain connects TRBV5-1 to TRBJ2-3; 7 positions match TRBD1. This chain's CDR3 is CASRQGMDTDTQYF. The DNA of the CDR3 is TGCGCCAGCCGACAGGGAATGGACACAGATACGCAGTATTTT. Complete variable domain (other parts from reference TRBV5-1 and TRBJ2-3): KAGVTQTPRYLIKTRGQQVTLSCSPISGHRSVSWYQQTPGQGLQFLFEYFSETQRNKGNFPGRFSGRQFSNSRSEMNVSTLELGDSALYLCASRQGMDTDTQYFGPGTRLTVL.